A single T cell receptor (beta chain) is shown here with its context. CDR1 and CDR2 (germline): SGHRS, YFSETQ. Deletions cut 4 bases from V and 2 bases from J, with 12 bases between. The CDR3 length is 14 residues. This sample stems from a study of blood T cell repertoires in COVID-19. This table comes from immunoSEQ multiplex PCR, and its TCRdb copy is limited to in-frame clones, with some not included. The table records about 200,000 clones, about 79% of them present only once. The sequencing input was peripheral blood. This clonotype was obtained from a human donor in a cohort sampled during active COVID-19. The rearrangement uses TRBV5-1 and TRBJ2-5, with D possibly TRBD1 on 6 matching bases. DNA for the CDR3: TGCGCCAGCAGCAATCAGAGGGGGCAAGAGACCCAGTACTTC. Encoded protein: CASSNQRGQETQYF.